This T cell receptor beta chain was sequenced for a study of cytomegalovirus exposure and HLA in healthy donors. Study outcomes and limitations: Through in vitro validation, three CMV-associated chains were shown to be specific for CMV antigens. Researchers reported in a later analysis that common viral pathogens appeared linked to several top clusters.

The CDR3 spans 15 residues. Both 60 Vbeta primers and 13 Jbeta primers went into the PCR. Produced via immunoSEQ multiplex PCR; TCRdb's table is partial and in-frame only. This sample has some 70,000 clones, with 55% to 75% found just once. Turning to this clone: As yet, its antigen is unknown.

Sequences were obtained from PBMCs. The TCR was taken from a woman aged 25 to 45 in good health and CMV-seronegative. The chain recombines TRBV21-1 with TRBJ1-1; no check of the table's D call, TRBD1, against the DNA was made. TRBV21-1 is a pseudogene locus. This chain's CDR3 is CASSKDRQGSTEAFF. CDR3 DNA sequence: TGTGCCAGCAGCAAAGACCGACAGGGGTCCACTGAAGCTTTCTTT.